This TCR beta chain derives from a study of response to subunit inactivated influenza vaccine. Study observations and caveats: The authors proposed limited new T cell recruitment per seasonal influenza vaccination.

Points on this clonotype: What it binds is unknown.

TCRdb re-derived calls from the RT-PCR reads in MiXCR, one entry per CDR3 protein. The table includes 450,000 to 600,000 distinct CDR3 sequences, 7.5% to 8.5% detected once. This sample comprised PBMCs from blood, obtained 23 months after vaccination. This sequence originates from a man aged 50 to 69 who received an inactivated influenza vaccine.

DNA for the CDR3: TGTGCCAGCAGCCAAGTCGCCAGCGGGAGCGGCACAGATACGCAGTATTTT. This sequence encodes CASSQVASGSGTDTQYF. The V call is TRBV3-1, the J call TRBJ2-3; TRBD2 matches at 8 bases. The germline CDR1 and CDR2 sequences are LGHDT and YNNKEL (reference sequence). V lost 1 base, J lost 1 base, and 7 bases stayed unmatched. The CDR3 spans 17 residues.